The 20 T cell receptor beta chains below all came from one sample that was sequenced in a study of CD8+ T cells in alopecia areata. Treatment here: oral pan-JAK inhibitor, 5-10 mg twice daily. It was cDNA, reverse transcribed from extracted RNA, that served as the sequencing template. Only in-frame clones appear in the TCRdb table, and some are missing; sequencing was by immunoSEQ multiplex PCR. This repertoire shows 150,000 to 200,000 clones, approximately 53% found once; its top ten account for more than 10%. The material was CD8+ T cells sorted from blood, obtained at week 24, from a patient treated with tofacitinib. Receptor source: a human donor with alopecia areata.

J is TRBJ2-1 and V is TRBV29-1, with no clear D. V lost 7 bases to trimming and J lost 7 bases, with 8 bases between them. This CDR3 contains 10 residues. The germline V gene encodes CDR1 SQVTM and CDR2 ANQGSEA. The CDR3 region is CSGKLNEQFF. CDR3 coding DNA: TGCAGCGGCAAACTTAATGAGCAGTTCTTC.

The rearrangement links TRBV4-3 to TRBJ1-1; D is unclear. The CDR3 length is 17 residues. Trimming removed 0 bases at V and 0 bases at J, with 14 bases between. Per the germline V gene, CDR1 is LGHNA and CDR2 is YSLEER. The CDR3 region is CASSQDSRVALNTEAFF. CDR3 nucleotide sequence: TGCGCCAGCAGCCAAGATTCGAGGGTAGCCCTGAACACTGAAGCTTTCTTT.

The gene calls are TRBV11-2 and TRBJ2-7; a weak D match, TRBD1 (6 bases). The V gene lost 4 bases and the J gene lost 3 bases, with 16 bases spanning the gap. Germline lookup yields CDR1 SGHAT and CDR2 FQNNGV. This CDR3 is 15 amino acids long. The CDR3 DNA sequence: TGTGCCAGCAGCTCGCTCCAGGGGTCCGACTACGAGCAGTACTTC. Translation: CASSSLQGSDYEQYF.

The CDR3 nucleotides are TGCGCCAGCAGCCAAGAACGGGGGGAAAATCAGCCCCAGCATTTT. Its protein is CASSQERGENQPQHF. The J gene is TRBJ1-5, the V gene TRBV4-3; D might be TRBD1 (5 bases). Germline V gene data show CDR1 as LGHNA and CDR2 as YSLEER. CDR3 length: 15 residues. The V and J ends lost 0 bases and 4 bases respectively, with 10 bases between them.

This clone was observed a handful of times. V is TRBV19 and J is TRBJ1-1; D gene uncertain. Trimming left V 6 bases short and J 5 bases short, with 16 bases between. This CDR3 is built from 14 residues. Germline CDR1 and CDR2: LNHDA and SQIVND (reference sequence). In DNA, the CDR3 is TGTGCCAGTAGCCCTGGTAAGGGTGGGACTGAAGCTTTCTTT. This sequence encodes CASSPGKGGTEAFF.

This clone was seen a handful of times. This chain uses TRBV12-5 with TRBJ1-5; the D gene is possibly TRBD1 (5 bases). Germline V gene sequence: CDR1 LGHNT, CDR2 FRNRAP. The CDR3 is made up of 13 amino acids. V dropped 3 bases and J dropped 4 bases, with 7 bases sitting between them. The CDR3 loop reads CASGLQENQPQHF. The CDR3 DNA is TGTGCTAGTGGTTTACAGGAGAATCAGCCCCAGCATTTT.

CDR3 region: CASSIGGYNEQFF. Here the CDR3 DNA reads TGTGCCAGCAGTATAGGGGGCTACAATGAGCAGTTCTTC. The rearrangement joins TRBV27 to TRBJ2-1; a weak D match, TRBD1 (6 bases). Germline V gene data show CDR1 as MNHEY and CDR2 as SMNVEV (reference sequence). The CDR3 is 13 amino acids. The V end was cut by 5 bases, the J end by 3 bases, with 8 bases between.

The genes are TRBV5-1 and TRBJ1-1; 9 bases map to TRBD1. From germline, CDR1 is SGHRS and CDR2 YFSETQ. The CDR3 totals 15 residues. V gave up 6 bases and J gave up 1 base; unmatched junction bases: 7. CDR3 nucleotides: TGCGCCAGCACACAGGGGGCTGCCTGGAACACTGAAGCTTTCTTT. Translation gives CASTQGAAWNTEAFF.

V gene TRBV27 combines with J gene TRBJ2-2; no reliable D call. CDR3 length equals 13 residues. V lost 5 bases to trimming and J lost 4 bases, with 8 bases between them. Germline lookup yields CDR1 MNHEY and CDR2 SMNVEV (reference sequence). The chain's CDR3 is CASSPQVTGELFF. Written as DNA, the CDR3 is TGTGCCAGCAGTCCCCAAGTCACCGGGGAGCTGTTTTTT.

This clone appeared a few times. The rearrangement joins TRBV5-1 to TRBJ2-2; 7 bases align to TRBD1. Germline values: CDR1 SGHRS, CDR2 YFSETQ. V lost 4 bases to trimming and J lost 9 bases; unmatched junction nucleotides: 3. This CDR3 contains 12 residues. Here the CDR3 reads CASSLTGRELFF. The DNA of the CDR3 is TGCGCCAGCAGCCTGACAGGGAGGGAGCTGTTTTTT.

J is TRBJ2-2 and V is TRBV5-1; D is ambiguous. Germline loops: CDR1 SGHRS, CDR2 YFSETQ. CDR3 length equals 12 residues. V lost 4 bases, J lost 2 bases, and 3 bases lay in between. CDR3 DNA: TGCGCCAGCAGCCGAAACACCGGGGAGCTGTTTTTT. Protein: CASSRNTGELFF.

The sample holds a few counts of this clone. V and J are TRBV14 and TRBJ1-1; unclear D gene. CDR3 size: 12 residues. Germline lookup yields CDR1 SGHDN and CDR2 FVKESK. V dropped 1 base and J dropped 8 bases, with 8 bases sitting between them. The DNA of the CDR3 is TGTGCCAGCAGCCAAGGCCCAGGAGAAGCTTTCTTT. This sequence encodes CASSQGPGEAFF.

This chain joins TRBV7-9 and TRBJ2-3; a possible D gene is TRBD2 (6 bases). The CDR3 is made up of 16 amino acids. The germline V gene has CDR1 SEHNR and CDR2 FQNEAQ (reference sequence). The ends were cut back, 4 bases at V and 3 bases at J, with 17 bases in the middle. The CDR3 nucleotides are TGTGCCAGCAGCTCATTGGCTAGCGAGATTACAGATACGCAGTATTTT. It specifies CASSSLASEITDTQYF. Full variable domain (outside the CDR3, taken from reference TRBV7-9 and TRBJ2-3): DTGVSQNPRHKITKRGQNVTFRCDPISEHNRLYWYRQTLGQGPEFLTYFQNEAQLEKSRLLSDRFSAERPKGSFSTLEIQRTEQGDSAMYLCASSSLASEITDTQYFGPGTRLTVL.

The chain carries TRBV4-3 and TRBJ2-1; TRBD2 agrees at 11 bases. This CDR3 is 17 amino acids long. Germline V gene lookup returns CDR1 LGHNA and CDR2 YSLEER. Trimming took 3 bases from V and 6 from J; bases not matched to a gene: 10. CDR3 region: CASSHPHSGGARNEQFF. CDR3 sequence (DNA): TGCGCCAGCAGCCACCCCCATAGCGGGGGGGCCCGCAATGAGCAGTTCTTC.

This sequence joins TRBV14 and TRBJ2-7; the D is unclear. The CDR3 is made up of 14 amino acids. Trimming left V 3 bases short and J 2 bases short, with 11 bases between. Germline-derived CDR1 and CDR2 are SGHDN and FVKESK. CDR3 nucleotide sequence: TGTGCCAGCAGCCACCCGGCACTAACCTACGAGCAGTACTTC. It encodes CASSHPALTYEQYF.

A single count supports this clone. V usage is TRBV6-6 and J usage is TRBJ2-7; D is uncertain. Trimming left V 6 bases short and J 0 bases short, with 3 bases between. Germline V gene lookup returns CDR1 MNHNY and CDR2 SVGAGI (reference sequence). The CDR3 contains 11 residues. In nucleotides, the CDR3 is TGTGCCAGCAGCCCCTCCTACGAGCAGTACTTC. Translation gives CASSPSYEQYF.

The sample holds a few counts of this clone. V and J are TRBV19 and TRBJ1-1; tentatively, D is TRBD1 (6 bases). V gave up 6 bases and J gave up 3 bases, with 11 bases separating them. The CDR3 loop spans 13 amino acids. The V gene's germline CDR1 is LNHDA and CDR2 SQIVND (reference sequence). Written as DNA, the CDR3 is TGTGCCAGTAGCGCAGGGGTCTACACTGAAGCTTTCTTT. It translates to CASSAGVYTEAFF. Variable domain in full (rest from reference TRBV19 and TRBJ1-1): DGGITQSPKYLFRKEGQNVTLSCEQNLNHDAMYWYRQDPGQGLRLIYYSQIVNDFQKGDIAEGYSVSREKKESFPLTVTSAQKNPTAFYLCASSAGVYTEAFFGQGTRLTVV.

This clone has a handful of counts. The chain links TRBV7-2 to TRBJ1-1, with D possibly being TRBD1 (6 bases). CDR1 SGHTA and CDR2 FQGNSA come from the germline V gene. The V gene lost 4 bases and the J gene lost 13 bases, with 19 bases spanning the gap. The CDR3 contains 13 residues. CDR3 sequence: CASSWGRFEEGFF. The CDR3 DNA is TGTGCCAGCAGCTGGGGGCGGTTTGAGGAGGGTTTCTTT.

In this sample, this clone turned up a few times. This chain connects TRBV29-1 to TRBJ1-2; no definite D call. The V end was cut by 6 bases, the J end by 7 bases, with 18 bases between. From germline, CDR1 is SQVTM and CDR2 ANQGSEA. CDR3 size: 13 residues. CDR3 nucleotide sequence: TGCAGCGTCCCGGTCCCTTCGGGGTCTGGCTACACCTTC. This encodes CSVPVPSGSGYTF.

This CDR3 reads CASSENPNQETQYF. The CDR3 nucleotides are TGTGCCAGCAGTGAAAATCCCAATCAAGAGACCCAGTACTTC. V and J are TRBV2 and TRBJ2-5; D gene unclear. Germline V lookup: CDR1 SNHLY, CDR2 FYNNEI. This CDR3 region has 14 residues. The V end was cut by 2 bases, the J end by 2 bases, with 9 bases between.